This is a list of T cell receptor beta chains from one sample in a study of response to subunit inactivated influenza vaccine. In TCRdb, the RT-PCR reads were re-called with MiXCR into one record per CDR3 protein. This sample has about 610,000 distinct CDR3 sequences, with around 15% found just once. The sequences come from PBMCs from blood, collected 11 to 12 days after vaccination. These receptors were taken from a man aged 45-60 years who received an inactivated influenza vaccine. Each CDR3 is given with its conserved first and last residue. Fields, in order: J gene, V gene, CDR3 protein.

>TRBJ1-1|TRBV5-5
CASSLSGQVNTEAFF
>TRBJ2-7|TRBV7-8
CASSQRGPRVQVYYEQYF
>TRBJ1-5|TRBV28
CASAEGSNQPQHF
>TRBJ2-2|TRBV12-3/TRBV12-4
CASSTGQGGLIYTGELFF
>TRBJ1-2|TRBV5-1
CASSPDDSGGYTF
>TRBJ2-5|TRBV7-6
CASSLRTSGGAETQYF
>TRBJ2-2|TRBV5-5
CASSLDTIRTGELFF
>TRBJ2-7|TRBV29-1
CSVDTGRRDEQYF
>TRBJ1-2|TRBV5-1
CASSPGGGPGYTF
>TRBJ1-5|TRBV20-1
CSASQGGGNQPQHF
>TRBJ2-2|TRBV19
CASKGQGKSGELFF
>TRBJ2-7|TRBV27
CASSTILGSSYEQYF